A single sample is the source of the 22 T cell receptor beta chains below, sequenced in a study of T cell responses to AZD1222 COVID-19 vaccine. Libraries were prepared by immunoSEQ multiplex PCR; TCRdb keeps only in-frame clonotypes and omits some of them. The table includes fewer than 150,000 clones, approximately 86% detected once. Specimen: peripheral blood, collected on day 0 of AZD1222 vaccination. The source of these receptors is an adult in good health.

The chain links TRBV6-5 to TRBJ2-2; D could derive from TRBD1 or TRBD2 (6 bases each). CDR1 MNHEY and CDR2 SVGAGI come from the germline V gene. The CDR3 loop spans 13 amino acids. V lost 6 bases, J lost 6 bases, and 11 bases lay in between. CDR3 region: CASRYREAGELFF. CDR3 DNA sequence: TGTGCCAGCAGATACAGGGAGGCCGGGGAGCTGTTTTTT.

The rearrangement joins TRBV6-5 to TRBJ1-2; D remains unclear. V was clipped by 5 bases and J by 4 bases, with 17 bases between them. CDR1 and CDR2 (germline): MNHEY, SVGAGI. This CDR3 contains 15 residues. As DNA, the CDR3 is TGTGCCAGCAGTCGCTCCTATCCCGAACTCTATGGCTACACCTTC. Translation: CASSRSYPELYGYTF.

The V call is TRBV7-3, the J call TRBJ2-1; the match to TRBD2 covers 7 bases. CDR3 length: 15 amino acids. V was clipped by 1 base and J by 0 bases; unmatched bases: 0. The germline gives CDR1 SGHTA, CDR2 FQGTGA. CDR3 in amino acids: CASSLRGGSYNEQFF. CDR3 bases: TGTGCCAGCAGCTTAAGGGGGGGCTCCTACAATGAGCAGTTCTTC. Full variable domain (missing parts from reference TRBV7-3 and TRBJ2-1): GAGVSQTPSNKVTEKGKYVELRCDPISGHTALYWYRQSLGQGPEFLIYFQGTGAADDSGLPNDRFFAVRPEGSVSTLKIQRTERGDSAVYLCASSLRGGSYNEQFFGPGTRLTVL.

The rearrangement links TRBV28 to TRBJ1-5; D is perhaps TRBD1 (6 bases). Per the germline V gene, CDR1 is MDHEN and CDR2 is SYDVKM. Deletions cut 5 bases from V and 7 bases from J, with 12 bases between. The CDR3 loop spans 13 amino acids. This CDR3 reads CASSIQGWQPQHF. The CDR3 coding sequence is TGTGCCAGCAGTATACAGGGCTGGCAGCCCCAGCATTTT.

This chain joins TRBV18 and TRBJ1-1, with a tentative D call TRBD1 (6 bases). Germline CDR1 is KGHSH and CDR2 is LQKENI. This CDR3 contains 15 residues. V lost 4 bases, J lost 1 base, and 13 bases lay in between. As DNA, the CDR3 is TGTGCCAGCTCACGCGCGGGGGACACGAACACTGAAGCTTTCTTT. Translating it yields CASSRAGDTNTEAFF.

This chain links TRBV10-3 with TRBJ1-5, with D maybe TRBD1 (5 bases). The CDR3 length is 13 residues. Deletions cut 7 bases from V and 7 bases from J, with 14 bases between. The V gene's germline CDR1 is ENHRY and CDR2 SYGVKD. In DNA form, the CDR3 reads TGTGCCATCACCCCGGGGGAGGGGCAGCCCCAGCATTTT. Translating it yields CAITPGEGQPQHF.

This clone was seen a single time. The V and J genes are TRBV9 and TRBJ1-4; weak D call: TRBD1 (5 bases). Germline CDR1 reads SGDLS; CDR2 reads YYNGEE. Trimming took off 0 bases at V and 8 bases at J, with 8 bases between the two ends. This CDR3 comprises 13 residues. The CDR3 loop reads CASSVGKGEKLFF. CDR3 DNA sequence: TGTGCCAGCAGCGTAGGCAAGGGGGAAAAACTGTTTTTT. Complete variable domain (other parts from reference TRBV9 and TRBJ1-4): DSGVTQTPKHLITATGQRVTLRCSPRSGDLSVYWYQQSLDQGLQFLIQYYNGEERAKGNILERFSAQQFPDLHSELNLSSLELGDSALYFCASSVGKGEKLFFGSGTQLSVL.

The genes are TRBV2 and TRBJ2-7; 10 bases align to TRBD2. Losses at the gene ends were 6 bases for V and 5 bases for J; bases not matched to a gene: 13. The CDR3 sequence is 16 residues long. CDR1 and CDR2 from the germline V gene are SNHLY and FYNNEI. CDR3 in amino acids: CASRSVQRGGRDEQYF. CDR3 in DNA: TGTGCCAGCAGATCCGTCCAGCGGGGGGGCAGGGACGAGCAGTACTTC.

This clone has just one count. V gene TRBV7-2 combines with J gene TRBJ2-7, with D perhaps matching TRBD1 (5 bases). The CDR3 is 14 residues long. Germline CDR1 SGHTA, CDR2 FQGNSA. The V and J ends lost 5 bases and 3 bases respectively, with 14 bases between them. The DNA of the CDR3 is TGTGCCAGCAGCCCCGGCACAGGCGGCTACGAGCAGTACTTC. This gives the protein CASSPGTGGYEQYF.

The CDR3 is CASSESRNSPLHF. Here the CDR3 DNA reads TGTGCCAGCAGTGAATCCCGAAATTCACCCCTCCACTTT. V is TRBV2 and J is TRBJ1-6; D call uncertain. Germline V CDR1 and CDR2: SNHLY, FYNNEI. The CDR3 is 13 residues long. V lost 2 bases, J lost 7 bases, and 6 bases lay in between.

This clone was seen more than once but under ten times. This rearrangement joins TRBV18 to TRBJ1-5; D is undetermined. In germline, CDR1 is KGHSH, CDR2 LQKENI. The ends were cut back, 6 bases at V and 4 bases at J, with 10 bases in the middle. The CDR3 runs 13 residues. CDR3 in amino acids: CASSPDDNQPQHF. CDR3 nucleotide sequence: TGTGCCAGCTCCCCAGATGATAATCAGCCCCAGCATTTT.

This rearrangement joins TRBV6-5 to TRBJ2-3, with no clear D. Germline V gives CDR1 MNHEY, CDR2 SVGAGI. The CDR3 is made up of 13 amino acids. Trimming shortened V by 2 bases and J by 5 bases, and 8 bases separated the two germline ends. The CDR3: CASSYRSVDTQYF. The DNA of the CDR3 is TGTGCCAGCAGTTACCGGTCAGTAGATACGCAGTATTTT.

V is TRBV7-2 and J is TRBJ2-1, with 7 bases aligning to TRBD2. Unmatched junction bases numbered 3, after V lost 4 bases and J lost 0 bases. The CDR3 sequence is 15 residues long. The germline CDR1 and CDR2 sequences are SGHTA and FQGNSA. CDR3 in DNA: TGTGCCAGCAGCTCCCTAGCGGCCTCCTACAATGAGCAGTTCTTC. This gives the protein CASSSLAASYNEQFF.

The CDR3: CASSGDVIKRGPGEQYF. Here the CDR3 DNA reads TGTGCCAGCAGCGGGGACGTTATTAAGCGGGGGCCGGGGGAGCAGTACTTC. This chain joins TRBV5-6 and TRBJ2-7, with 8 bases fitting TRBD2. V dropped 4 bases and J dropped 7; count of bases not matched to a gene: 19. Germline V gene data show CDR1 as SGHDT and CDR2 as YYEEEE. This CDR3 is 17 amino acids long.

This clone came up once. The chain recombines TRBV19 with TRBJ2-1; no reliable D call. Trimming cost V 6 bases and J 6 bases, with 6 bases left between them. The CDR3 runs to 11 residues. The germline V gene encodes CDR1 LNHDA and CDR2 SQIVND (reference sequence). In DNA form, the CDR3 reads TGTGCCAGTAGCGTCCCCAATGAGCAGTTCTTC. Translation gives CASSVPNEQFF.

The chain couples TRBV20-1 to TRBJ1-2; 9 nucleotides align to TRBD1. The CDR3 has 14 amino acids. After removal of 3 bases from V and 8 bases from J, the junction contained 10 bases not matched to a gene. Germline V lookup: CDR1 DFQATT, CDR2 SNEGSKA (reference sequence). The CDR3, as DNA: TGCAGTGCTAGTTTGGGGACAGGGATCGAAGGCTACACCTTC. Translated, it gives CSASLGTGIEGYTF.

The chain employs TRBV4-1 and TRBJ1-6, with D uncertain. CDR3 length: 13 amino acids. Germline V lookup: CDR1 MGHRA, CDR2 YSYEKL. Trimming took 3 bases from V and 7 from J, leaving 7 bases between them. The CDR3 is CASSQFGNSPLHF. The CDR3 DNA sequence: TGCGCCAGCAGCCAGTTTGGCAATTCACCCCTCCACTTT.

The chain has TRBV3-1 (or the pseudogene TRBV3-2) and TRBJ1-4; no clear D gene. Trimming cost V 5 bases and J 3 bases, with 4 bases left between them. CDR3 length: 12 residues. Germline V gives CDR1 LGHDT, CDR2 YNNKEL (reference sequence). The CDR3 reads CASSYPNEKLFF. The CDR3 DNA is TGTGCCAGCAGCTACCCTAATGAAAAACTGTTTTTT.

This clone was picked up a small number of times. This chain uses TRBV29-1 with TRBJ1-1, with 8 bases that match TRBD1. Germline assignment: CDR1 SQVTM and CDR2 ANQGSEA. The CDR3 consists of 13 residues. Trimming removed 7 bases from V and 6 bases from J; junction bases left unmatched: 10. The CDR3 coding sequence is TGCAGCGGGATCGGGACAGGTGGTTCTGAAGCTTTCTTT. It translates to CSGIGTGGSEAFF.

This clone was observed once. This chain joins TRBV6-6 and TRBJ1-6, with a weak D call TRBD1 (6 bases). Germline-derived CDR1 and CDR2 are MNHNY and SVGAGI (reference sequence). The length of the CDR3 is 15 residues. V was clipped by 4 bases and J by 5 bases, with 12 bases between them. CDR3 amino acids: CASSFDRTDNSPLHF. The CDR3 DNA reads TGTGCCAGCAGTTTCGACAGGACAGATAATTCACCCCTCCACTTT.

The chain recombines TRBV9 with TRBJ1-3, with D possibly matching TRBD1 (5 bases). There are 17 residues in the CDR3. The germline V and J ends were trimmed by 6 bases and 2 bases, with 21 bases remaining between them. Germline V lookup: CDR1 SGDLS, CDR2 YYNGEE. Here the CDR3 reads CASTTGVVETAGNTIYF. The CDR3 coding sequence is TGTGCCAGCACCACCGGAGTAGTTGAGACAGCTGGAAACACCATATATTTT.

The V call is TRBV6-5, the J call TRBJ1-2; D remains ambiguous. The CDR3 has 13 amino acids. Germline CDR1 is MNHEY and CDR2 is SVGAGI. V was shortened by 8 bases and J by 7 bases, with 17 bases between the two germline ends. CDR3 nucleotides: TGTGCCAGCCGAAGTACTATGACCCGTGGCTACACCTTC. Translating it yields CASRSTMTRGYTF.